This T cell receptor (beta chain) was documented in a study of post-analysis software for immune sequencing data. Turning to the study itself: Multiple sclerosis in the patients followed relapsing-remitting, secondary progressive and progressive-relapsing courses. Notes on the study in general: TRBV segments more frequent in patients than in controls numbered a few and included TRBV5-6, TRBV5-1 and TRBV20-1. For normalized Chao1 diversity, multiple sclerosis patients scored significantly lower than controls did.

Built from TCR beta cDNA, the libraries had unique molecular identifiers in them. TCRdb fed the PCR reads into MiXCR, producing one record per CDR3 protein. Here the sample spans approximately 730,000 distinct CDR3 sequences, around 42% being singletons. On this clonotype: Its antigen remains unknown.

This CDR3 spans 18 amino acids. The germline V gene encodes CDR1 MNHEY and CDR2 SVGEGT. Trimming took 0 bases from V and 2 from J; bases not matched to a gene: 5. The rearrangement uses TRBV6-2 or TRBV6-3 and TRBJ2-2, with 11 bases fitting TRBD2. This clonotype originated in a girl aged 5 to 17 with multiple sclerosis. Sequences were obtained from blood. For the CDR3, the DNA is TGTGCCAGCAGTTACTCGCTAGCGGGAGGCATAAACACCGGGGAGCTGTTTTTT. This sequence encodes CASSYSLAGGINTGELFF.